The 25 T cell receptor beta chains below come from one sample, sequenced in a study of human T cells and chemical hapten exposure. Time point in this sample: patch test 1, 2 weeks after DPC sensitization. Treatment of the sample: therapeutic diphenylcyclopropenone sensitization with weekly scalp DPC. TCRdb called the RACE reads again in MiXCR, with one record for every CDR3 protein. Among 300,000 to 350,000 distinct CDR3 sequences listed, approximately 6.3% were seen once. Source: whole blood, taken in connection with sensitization to the hapten diphenylcyclopropenone (DPC). These receptors came from a woman younger than 30 with alopecia areata. Some clones in this sample may be carry-over from other donors' samples.

CDR3 sequence: CASSTPTGKYGYTF. In DNA form, the CDR3 reads TGTGCCAGCAGTACCCCGACAGGGAAGTATGGCTACACCTTC. The V gene is TRBV6-2 or TRBV6-3, the J gene TRBJ1-2; 7 bases agree with TRBD1. Germline values: CDR1 MNHEY, CDR2 SVGEGT. The CDR3 consists of 14 residues. The J segment lost 5 bases and the V segment lost 5 bases, leaving 8 bases of the junction unmatched.

The chain is built from TRBV20-1 and TRBJ1-5; D is possibly TRBD1 (6 bases). In germline, CDR1 is DFQATT, CDR2 SNEGSKA (reference sequence). The CDR3 has 14 amino acids. V lost 2 bases to trimming and J lost 1 base, with 9 bases between them. CDR3 nucleotides: TGCAGTGCTAGACCTGGGGGCAGCAATCAGCCCCAGCATTTT. Amino acids: CSARPGGSNQPQHF.

This chain joins TRBV4-3 and TRBJ1-1; D unclear. The V gene's germline CDR1 is LGHNA and CDR2 YSLEER. This CDR3 is built from 14 residues. V shed 0 bases and J shed 1 base, with 6 bases lying between them. The CDR3 reads CASSQDTGNTEAFF. CDR3 bases: TGCGCCAGCAGCCAAGATACGGGGAACACTGAAGCTTTCTTT.

This clonotype showed up just a few times. The gene calls are TRBV6-1 and TRBJ2-7; the D gene could be TRBD1 or TRBD2 (5 bases each). Looked up from germline, CDR1 is MNHNS and CDR2 is SASEGT. The length of the CDR3 is 13 residues. V dropped 1 base and J dropped 5 bases, with 9 bases sitting between them. CDR3 loop: CASSEERGDEQYF. In DNA form, the CDR3 reads TGTGCCAGCAGTGAAGAGAGAGGGGACGAGCAGTACTTC.

The J gene is TRBJ2-3, the V gene TRBV7-2; 9 bases agree with TRBD2. The CDR3 extends over 17 amino acids. The germline V gene has CDR1 SGHTA and CDR2 FQGNSA. The J segment lost 0 bases and the V segment lost 5 bases, leaving 9 bases of the junction unmatched. CDR3 amino acids: CASSRWSSGTSTDTQYF. The DNA for the CDR3 is TGTGCCAGCAGCCGGTGGTCTAGCGGGACTAGCACAGATACGCAGTATTTT.

The rearrangement uses TRBV7-9 and TRBJ1-1, with D tentatively TRBD1 (6 bases). Germline-derived CDR1 and CDR2 are SEHNR and FQNEAQ (reference sequence). The CDR3 has 11 amino acids. The V gene lost 7 bases and the J gene lost 8 bases, with 11 bases spanning the gap. The CDR3 region has the DNA TGTGCCAGCATCCGGGACATCGAAGCTTTCTTT. It is translated as CASIRDIEAFF.

V usage is TRBV11-1 and J usage is TRBJ2-1, with D perhaps matching TRBD1 (5 bases). Germline V gene lookup returns CDR1 SGHAT and CDR2 FQDESV (reference sequence). The CDR3 is 15 residues long. The V and J ends lost 4 bases and 6 bases respectively, with 16 bases between them. This CDR3 is CASSSRTSRGNEQFF. The CDR3 DNA follows: TGTGCCAGCAGCTCGAGAACCTCAAGGGGCAATGAGCAGTTCTTC.

At least ten counts were recorded for this clonotype. The chain uses TRBV20-1 and TRBJ2-1, with TRBD1 as a possible D gene (5 bases). The CDR3 has 15 residues. CDR1 is DFQATT, CDR2 SNEGSKA, per germline (reference sequence). V shed 1 base and J shed 12 bases, with 22 bases lying between them. Here the CDR3 reads CSARGAQGTPPPQFF. CDR3 DNA: TGCAGTGCTAGAGGGGCCCAGGGTACGCCCCCCCCGCAGTTCTTC.

The rearrangement joins TRBV25-1 to TRBJ2-7; D possibly matches TRBD1 or TRBD2 (5 bases each). The CDR3 has 16 amino acids. With 4 bases removed from V and 2 bases from J, the gap between germline ends came to 18 bases. The germline V gene has CDR1 MGHDK and CDR2 SYGVNS. This CDR3 reads CASSGRTGPVPYEQYF. The CDR3 coding sequence is TGTGCCAGCAGTGGCCGGACGGGACCCGTCCCCTACGAGCAGTACTTC.

This clonotype was observed at least ten times. The chain recombines TRBV18 with TRBJ1-1, with TRBD1 identical over 11 bases. The V segment lost 6 bases and the J segment 6 bases; nucleotides outside the gene matches: 6. CDR3 size: 14 residues. In germline, CDR1 is KGHSH, CDR2 LQKENI. CDR3 nucleotide sequence: TGTGCCAGCTCGCGGGACAGGGGGAGTGCTGAAGCTTTCTTT. This sequence encodes CASSRDRGSAEAFF.

This clonotype was recorded a few times. This chain joins TRBV27 and TRBJ1-2; 8 bases are a match to TRBD1. Per germline, CDR1 MNHEY and CDR2 SMNVEV (reference sequence). CDR3 length: 15 residues. Losses at the gene ends were 0 bases for V and 8 bases for J; bases not matched to a gene: 8. Here the CDR3 DNA reads TGTGCCAGCAGTTTATCCCCGACAGGGGTAGGGGGCTACACCTTC. This codes for CASSLSPTGVGGYTF.

The rearrangement uses TRBV6-6 and TRBJ1-5; 7 bases map to TRBD1. Germline V gives CDR1 MNHNY, CDR2 SVGAGI (reference sequence). J gave up 3 bases and V 5 bases, and 13 bases lay outside the gene matches. CDR3 length: 17 amino acids. CDR3 DNA: TGTGCCAGCAGTACCACGGGGACAGCCTTCCTCAATCAGCCCCAGCATTTT. Translation gives CASSTTGTAFLNQPQHF.

The chain carries TRBV27 and TRBJ2-4; TRBD2 matches 8 bases. Per the germline V gene, CDR1 is MNHEY and CDR2 is SMNVEV (reference sequence). The CDR3 is 17 amino acids. V shed 2 bases and J 3 bases; nucleotides not matched to a gene: 9. CDR3 in amino acids: CASSLRVAGLGKNIQYF. The CDR3 DNA follows: TGTGCCAGCAGTTTAAGAGTAGCGGGGTTGGGCAAAAACATTCAGTACTTC.

This clonotype has a count of ten or more. The J gene is TRBJ2-3, the V gene TRBV7-6, with a weak D call TRBD1 (5 bases). The CDR3 length is 13 residues. Trimming pared 5 bases from V and 4 bases from J, leaving 10 bases between. Germline CDR1 is SGHVS and CDR2 is FNYEAQ. The CDR3 bases are TGTGCCAGCAGCCCCAGGGTGGCAGATACGCAGTATTTT. Amino acid sequence: CASSPRVADTQYF.

V and J are TRBV7-9 and TRBJ2-2, with TRBD1 identical over 7 bases. This CDR3 is 15 amino acids long. Germline CDR1 and CDR2: SEHNR and FQNEAQ (reference sequence). The V gene end was trimmed by 2 bases and the J gene end by 4 bases; junction bases not matched to a gene: 4. As DNA, the CDR3 is TGTGCCAGCAGCTTAACAGGGGCAGGCACCGGGGAGCTGTTTTTT. It translates to CASSLTGAGTGELFF.

This clonotype was counted at least ten times. This sequence joins TRBV3-1 and TRBJ2-2, with unresolved D. The CDR3 sequence is 15 residues long. Germline V CDR1 and CDR2: LGHDT, YNNKEL (reference sequence). V was clipped by 0 bases and J by 5 bases, with 10 bases between them. The CDR3 reads CASSQDTRPTGELFF. In nucleotides, the CDR3 is TGTGCCAGCAGCCAAGATACGCGGCCAACCGGGGAGCTGTTTTTT.

This clonotype has at least ten counts. This sequence joins TRBV7-3 and TRBJ1-4; D gene uncertain. V was pared by 0 bases and J by 0 bases, with 5 bases between. CDR1 and CDR2 (germline): SGHTA, FQGTGA. There are 15 residues in the CDR3. The DNA of the CDR3 is TGTGCCAGCAGCTTAACAGCCGCAACTAATGAAAAACTGTTTTTT. This encodes CASSLTAATNEKLFF.

The chain employs TRBV4-3 and TRBJ1-1; D unresolved. This CDR3 comprises 14 residues. Trimming removed 4 bases at V and 2 bases at J, with 11 bases between. Germline CDR1 LGHNA, CDR2 YSLEER. This CDR3 is CASSPSSDNTEAFF. The CDR3 nucleotides are TGCGCCAGCAGCCCATCGTCAGACAACACTGAAGCTTTCTTT.

V and J are TRBV13 and TRBJ2-5, with 10 positions matching TRBD1. The V gene's germline CDR1 is PRHDT and CDR2 FYEKMQ (reference sequence). J lost 4 bases, V lost 5 bases, and 7 bases had no gene match. CDR3 size: 15 residues. The CDR3: CASSLPTGGPETQYF. The CDR3 DNA reads as TGTGCCAGCAGCCTTCCGACAGGGGGCCCAGAGACCCAGTACTTC. The full variable domain, in which reference TRBV13 and TRBJ2-5 provide the parts outside the CDR3, is AAGVIQSPRHLIKEKRETATLKCYPIPRHDTVYWYQQGPGQDPQFLISFYEKMQSDKGSIPDRFSAQQFSDYHSELNMSSLELGDSALYFCASSLPTGGPETQYFGPGTRLLVL.

This clonotype was picked up a small number of times. The rearrangement uses TRBV4-1 and TRBJ1-1, with D maybe TRBD1 (6 bases). Germline CDR1 is MGHRA and CDR2 is YSYEKL. Trimming removed 4 bases from V and 4 bases from J, with 13 bases in between. This CDR3 is built from 14 residues. The CDR3 loop reads CASSPLRDITEAFF. The DNA for the CDR3 is TGCGCCAGCAGCCCCCTAAGGGACATCACTGAAGCTTTCTTT.

The chain combines TRBV12-3 or TRBV12-4 with TRBJ2-7, with unresolved D. This CDR3 spans 13 amino acids. Deletions cut 2 bases from V and 4 bases from J, with 9 bases between. CDR3 sequence reads: CASSLSIVYEQYF. The CDR3, as DNA: TGTGCCAGCAGTTTATCTATTGTTTACGAGCAGTACTTC.

This clonotype has ten or more counts. The chain combines TRBV4-1 with TRBJ1-5, with a tentative D call TRBD1 (6 bases). The V gene lost 1 base and the J gene lost 0 bases, with 10 bases spanning the gap. The CDR3 loop spans 16 amino acids. Germline lookup yields CDR1 MGHRA and CDR2 YSYEKL. The CDR3 DNA sequence: TGCGCCAGCAGCCAAGTAGGGGGGAATAGCAATCAGCCCCAGCATTTT. It translates to CASSQVGGNSNQPQHF.

This clonotype was found many times. J is TRBJ1-2 and V is TRBV7-2; tentatively, D is TRBD1 (6 bases). V lost 5 bases and J lost 0, with 13 bases in between. The germline gives CDR1 SGHTA, CDR2 FQGNSA. The CDR3 extends over 15 amino acids. The CDR3 nucleotides read TGTGCCAGCAGCATTACAGGGCGTGCTAACTATGGCTACACCTTC. This gives the protein CASSITGRANYGYTF. Using reference TRBV7-2 and TRBJ1-2 for the parts outside the CDR3, the full variable domain is GAGVSQSPSNKVTEKGKDVELRCDPISGHTALYWYRQSLGQGLEFLIYFQGNSAPDKSGLPSDRFSAERTGGSVSTLTIQRTQQEDSAVYLCASSITGRANYGYTFGSGTRLTVV.

This rearrangement joins TRBV24-1 to TRBJ1-2; D uncertain. The ends were cut back, 3 bases at V and 6 bases at J, with 7 bases in the middle. The CDR3 covers 12 residues. Germline V lookup: CDR1 KGHDR, CDR2 SFDVKD. The CDR3 loop reads CATSDGRDGYTF. DNA for the CDR3: TGTGCCACCAGTGATGGCCGGGATGGCTACACCTTC.

A few counts support this clonotype. The chain carries TRBV5-1 and TRBJ2-5; 7 bases map to TRBD1. V shed 3 bases and J 2 bases; nucleotides not matched to a gene: 13. CDR1 and CDR2 (germline): SGHRS, YFSETQ. CDR3 length: 17 amino acids. DNA of the CDR3: TGCGCCAGCAGCTCCTCACCTCCGGGACAGACACAAGAGACCCAGTACTTC. The encoded protein is CASSSSPPGQTQETQYF.